The next 31 T cell receptor beta chains were all read from a single sample in a study of cytomegalovirus exposure and HLA in healthy donors. The PCR employed 60 Vbeta primers together with 13 Jbeta primers. Data came from immunoSEQ multiplex PCR; TCRdb stores just in-frame clones and leaves some out. Of 160,000 or so clones in the sample, 79% were seen once. Sequencing was done on a sample of PBMCs. These receptors came from a man aged 40-50 years in good health and CMV-seronegative.

This sequence joins TRBV6-1 and TRBJ2-1, with TRBD2 matching 13 bases. V lost 5 bases to trimming and J lost 5 bases; unmatched junction nucleotides: 3. The CDR3 spans 15 residues. The germline V gene has CDR1 MNHNS and CDR2 SASEGT. For the CDR3, the DNA is TGTGCCAGCAGTCCCGGGACTAGCGGGAACAATGAGCAGTTCTTC. Translation: CASSPGTSGNNEQFF.

The V gene is TRBV7-9, the J gene TRBJ2-2, with TRBD1 identical over 10 bases. Germline values: CDR1 SEHNR, CDR2 FQNEAQ (reference sequence). The trim removed 3 bases at V and 10 bases at J, leaving 8 bases unmatched. The CDR3 runs 15 residues. This chain's CDR3 is CASSFRDRGEVELFF. The CDR3 bases are TGTGCCAGCAGCTTCCGGGACAGGGGAGAGGTGGAGCTGTTTTTT. The full variable domain, completed using reference TRBV7-9 and TRBJ2-2, is DTGVSQNPRHKITKRGQNVTFRCDPISEHNRLYWYRQTLGQGPEFLTYFQNEAQLEKSRLLSDRFSAERPKGSFSTLEIQRTEQGDSAMYLCASSFRDRGEVELFFGEGSRLTVL.

The genes are TRBV5-6 and TRBJ2-2; the match to TRBD1 covers 9 bases. Germline CDR1 SGHDT, CDR2 YYEEEE. Trimming took 2 bases from V and 4 from J; bases not matched to a gene: 6. The length of the CDR3 is 16 residues. Here the CDR3 reads CASSFKGQGRTGELFF. The CDR3 bases are TGTGCCAGCAGCTTTAAAGGACAGGGGCGCACCGGGGAGCTGTTTTTT.

This rearrangement joins TRBV5-4 to TRBJ2-7; no clear D. The V end lost 4 bases, the J end lost 3 bases, and 14 bases lay between the germline ends. CDR1 and CDR2 from the germline V gene are SGHNT and YYREEE (reference sequence). The CDR3 totals 14 residues. CDR3 coding DNA: TGTGCCAGCAGCCATGTCACATCTAGCTACGAGCAGTACTTC. Encoded protein: CASSHVTSSYEQYF.

V gene TRBV10-3 combines with J gene TRBJ2-7; a possible D gene is TRBD1 (6 bases). Germline V lookup: CDR1 ENHRY, CDR2 SYGVKD. V was clipped by 5 bases and J by 2 bases, with 10 bases between them. The CDR3 extends over 13 amino acids. In DNA, the CDR3 is TGTGCCATCAGTCCGGACAGTACCTACGAGCAGTACTTC. Translation: CAISPDSTYEQYF.

J is TRBJ2-1 and V is TRBV11-2; maybe TRBD2 (6 bases). The CDR3 sequence is 12 residues long. V dropped 1 base and J dropped 12 bases, with 10 bases sitting between them. CDR1 is SGHAT, CDR2 FQNNGV, per germline. The CDR3 nucleotides are TGTGCCAGCAGCTTAGGGGAGGTCGGGCAGTTCTTC. It encodes CASSLGEVGQFF.

The chain is built from TRBV19 and TRBJ2-7; 7 bases are shared with TRBD2. CDR1 is LNHDA, CDR2 SQIVND, per germline (reference sequence). With V trimmed by 6 bases and J by 2 bases, 7 bases remained unmatched. This CDR3 has 14 residues. CDR3: CASSREARTYEQYF. Here the CDR3 DNA reads TGTGCCAGTAGCCGGGAGGCGAGGACCTACGAGCAGTACTTC.

This clone was seen only once. This rearrangement joins TRBV9 to TRBJ2-7, with D possibly matching TRBD1 (5 bases). Trimming pared 3 bases from V and 4 bases from J, leaving 8 bases between. The germline CDR1 and CDR2 sequences are SGDLS and YYNGEE. The CDR3 totals 12 residues. CDR3 in amino acids: CASSATGYEQYF. Written as DNA, the CDR3 is TGTGCCAGCAGCGCAACAGGATACGAGCAGTACTTC.

This chain joins TRBV7-2 and TRBJ2-1, with no clear D. Germline V gene sequence: CDR1 SGHTA, CDR2 FQGNSA. V was trimmed by 5 bases and J by 8 bases, leaving 19 bases between them. The length of the CDR3 is 15 residues. CDR3 sequence (DNA): TGTGCCAGCAGCCGTAGCCTCTCCCGGCTACATGAGCAGTTCTTC. This translates into CASSRSLSRLHEQFF.

This clone has only one observation. The J gene is TRBJ2-1, the V gene TRBV18; 9 bases agree with TRBD1. V shed 8 bases and J 9 bases; nucleotides not matched to a gene: 20. CDR1 KGHSH and CDR2 LQKENI come from the germline V gene. The CDR3 loop spans 17 amino acids. This chain's CDR3 is CASVTLNTGTGSGEQFF. For the CDR3, the DNA is TGTGCCAGCGTCACCCTTAATACCGGGACAGGGTCGGGTGAGCAGTTCTTC.

This clone turned up a few times. The chain employs TRBV19 and TRBJ2-7, with 11 positions matching TRBD2. Germline loops: CDR1 LNHDA, CDR2 SQIVND (reference sequence). This CDR3 has 13 residues. Losses at the gene ends were 5 bases for V and 10 bases for J; bases not matched to a gene: 7. DNA for the CDR3: TGTGCCAGTAGTTTTAGCGGGAGGGCCTTCCAGTACTTC. This gives the protein CASSFSGRAFQYF.

The rearrangement joins TRBV5-4 to TRBJ2-5; TRBD1 matches 12 bases. Germline values: CDR1 SGHNT, CDR2 YYREEE (reference sequence). The V and J ends lost 2 bases and 7 bases, in that order; junction bases with no gene match: 12. This CDR3 is 17 amino acids long. CDR3 DNA sequence: TGTGCCAGCAGCTTCGCTACCGGGACAGGGGGCGCAGGGACCCAGTACTTC. Its protein product is CASSFATGTGGAGTQYF.

The genes are TRBV7-8 and TRBJ2-5, with 9 bases aligning to TRBD2. The germline V gene has CDR1 SGHVS and CDR2 FQNEAQ. The CDR3 totals 16 residues. After removal of 1 base from V and 5 bases from J, the junction contained 8 bases not matched to a gene. The CDR3 sequence is CASSLDSGGFEETQYF. CDR3 DNA sequence: TGTGCCAGCAGCTTAGATAGCGGGGGTTTTGAGGAGACCCAGTACTTC.

This clone was counted a few times. This sequence joins TRBV7-8 and TRBJ2-5; D may be TRBD2 (5 bases). The CDR3 loop spans 15 amino acids. V dropped 5 bases and J dropped 2 bases, with 15 bases sitting between them. In germline, CDR1 is SGHVS, CDR2 FQNEAQ. Here the CDR3 reads CASSINAGLQETQYF. DNA of the CDR3: TGTGCCAGCAGCATAAACGCGGGTTTGCAAGAGACCCAGTACTTC. The variable domain in full, completed from reference TRBV7-8 and TRBJ2-5, reads GAGVSQSPRYKVAKRGQDVALRCDPISGHVSLFWYQQALGQGPEFLTYFQNEAQLDKSGLPSDRFFAERPEGSVSTLKIQRTQQEDSAVYLCASSINAGLQETQYFGPGTRLLVL.

This clone appeared a single time. The chain couples TRBV6-5 to TRBJ2-5; 11 bases agree with TRBD2. V lost 4 bases to trimming and J lost 1 base; unmatched junction nucleotides: 2. The CDR3 is 15 residues long. CDR1 and CDR2 from the germline V gene are MNHEY and SVGAGI. DNA of the CDR3: TGTGCCAGCAGTTTGGGACTAGCGGTCCAAGAGACCCAGTACTTC. Its translation is CASSLGLAVQETQYF.

The rearrangement joins TRBV6-5 to TRBJ2-7; possible D gene TRBD1, 5 bases. The V end was cut by 6 bases, the J end by 4 bases, with 10 bases between. The CDR3 consists of 12 residues. CDR1 and CDR2 from the germline V gene are MNHEY and SVGAGI. CDR3 in DNA: TGTGCCAGCAGACGCAGGGATTACGAGCAGTACTTC. This codes for CASRRRDYEQYF.

The V gene is TRBV28, the J gene TRBJ1-2; 8 positions match TRBD1. The CDR3 spans 15 residues. Looked up from germline, CDR1 is MDHEN and CDR2 is SYDVKM. V trimming: 3 bases; J trimming: 3 bases; junction bases outside the gene matches: 6. As DNA, the CDR3 is TGTGCCAGCAGTTTCATCACAGGGGGGGACTATGGCTACACCTTC. It encodes CASSFITGGDYGYTF.

This clone was seen a single time. J is TRBJ2-4 and V is TRBV4-2, with 7 nucleotides matching TRBD2. The V gene end was trimmed by 6 bases and the J gene end by 6 bases; junction bases not matched to a gene: 11. Germline V gene data show CDR1 as LGHNA and CDR2 as YNFKEQ. The CDR3 runs to 15 residues. The CDR3 DNA reads TGTGCCAGCAGGGATTTAAGCGGGATTGGAAACATTCAGTACTTC. Translated, it gives CASRDLSGIGNIQYF.

This clone was recorded once. The chain couples TRBV6-1 to TRBJ2-3; TRBD2 is a possible D gene (6 bases). In germline, CDR1 is MNHNS, CDR2 SASEGT. V dropped 6 bases and J dropped 6 bases, with 16 bases sitting between them. The CDR3 is 14 amino acids. CDR3 loop: CASRLATSSDTQYF. The CDR3 DNA reads TGTGCCAGCAGGCTAGCAACTAGCTCGGATACGCAGTATTTT.

This clone was observed a handful of times. The J gene is TRBJ2-1, the V gene TRBV7-8; D may be TRBD2 (5 bases). The CDR3 is made up of 14 amino acids. Per germline, CDR1 SGHVS and CDR2 FQNEAQ. The V and J ends lost 11 bases and 1 base respectively, with 15 bases between them. Written as DNA, the CDR3 is TGTGCCTCCACGCGGGCCAGGTCCTACAATGAGCAGTTCTTC. This codes for CASTRARSYNEQFF. Complete variable domain (other parts from reference TRBV7-8 and TRBJ2-1): GAGVSQSPRYKVAKRGQDVALRCDPISGHVSLFWYQQALGQGPEFLTYFQNEAQLDKSGLPSDRFFAERPEGSVSTLKIQRTQQEDSAVYLCASTRARSYNEQFFGPGTRLTVL.

This clone was observed a few times. The rearrangement joins TRBV5-1 to TRBJ1-2, with 8 bases fitting TRBD1. CDR1 and CDR2 (germline): SGHRS, YFSETQ. The CDR3 is 14 residues long. J lost 2 bases, V lost 2 bases, and 2 bases had no gene match. CDR3 bases: TGCGCCAGCAGCTTCGACAGGGGCAACTATGGCTACACCTTC. It specifies CASSFDRGNYGYTF.

The V gene is TRBV19, the J gene TRBJ2-5; TRBD2 aligns across 8 bases. CDR3 length: 13 amino acids. Looked up from germline, CDR1 is LNHDA and CDR2 is SQIVND (reference sequence). The DNA for the CDR3 is TGTGCTGCTGGCGGGGGGCGCCAAGAGACCCAGTACTTC. Protein: CAAGGGRQETQYF.

The V and J genes are TRBV28 and TRBJ1-2; D perhaps matches TRBD1 (6 bases). Trimming cost V 7 bases and J 7 bases, with 16 bases left between them. There are 13 residues in the CDR3. The germline CDR1 and CDR2 sequences are MDHEN and SYDVKM. The CDR3 DNA reads TGTGCCAGCAACAGGTGGGGGGGCGGTGGCTACACCTTC. Residues: CASNRWGGGGYTF.

This clone has just a few counts. The chain employs TRBV19 and TRBJ2-7; 14 bases are a match to TRBD2. The germline gives CDR1 LNHDA, CDR2 SQIVND (reference sequence). The CDR3 is 19 amino acids. V lost 1 base and J lost 0; bases outside the gene matches: 8. The CDR3 is CASSIALAGTSGSSYEQYF. As DNA, the CDR3 is TGTGCCAGTAGTATAGCCCTGGCTGGGACTAGCGGGAGCTCCTACGAGCAGTACTTC.

The J gene is TRBJ2-3, the V gene TRBV4-3; D not resolved. V was cut by 1 base and J by 4 bases, with 12 bases left in between. Germline CDR1 and CDR2: LGHNA and YSLEER. The CDR3 is 15 amino acids. CDR3 sequence reads: CASSQARSMPDTQYF. CDR3 in DNA: TGCGCCAGCAGCCAAGCACGCTCTATGCCAGATACGCAGTATTTT.

This chain joins TRBV29-1 and TRBJ2-5, with TRBD1 as a possible D gene (6 bases). V dropped 8 bases and J dropped 4 bases, with 14 bases sitting between them. This CDR3 contains 12 residues. The germline gives CDR1 SQVTM, CDR2 ANQGSEA. The CDR3 loop is CSQGQLGETQYF. The CDR3 bases are TGCAGCCAGGGGCAGTTAGGAGAGACCCAGTACTTC. Together with reference TRBV29-1 and TRBJ2-5, the CDR3 gives the full variable domain: SAVISQKPSRDICQRGTSLTIQCQVDSQVTMMFWYRQQPGQSLTLIATANQGSEATYESGFVIDKFPISRPNLTFSTLTVSNMSPEDSSIYLCSQGQLGETQYFGPGTRLLVL.

This clone turned up a few times. The V call is TRBV7-9, the J call TRBJ2-6, with 7 bases aligning to TRBD1. This CDR3 is built from 16 residues. V lost 3 bases, J lost 4 bases, and 6 bases stayed unmatched. Germline V CDR1 and CDR2: SEHNR, FQNEAQ (reference sequence). The chain's CDR3 is CASSFDREPGANVLTF. The CDR3 DNA reads as TGTGCCAGCAGCTTTGACAGGGAGCCGGGGGCCAACGTCCTGACTTTC.

CDR3 in DNA: TGCGCCAGCAGCTACGGGACAGGGGGTTTCAATGAGCAGTTCTTC. Protein sequence: CASSYGTGGFNEQFF. The rearrangement uses TRBV5-1 and TRBJ2-1, with 11 bases fitting TRBD1. The CDR3 length is 15 residues. The J segment lost 6 bases and the V segment lost 3 bases, leaving 5 bases of the junction unmatched. Looked up from germline, CDR1 is SGHRS and CDR2 is YFSETQ.

For this clone: A junction boundary mismatches the germline segment, possibly from a read error. The rearrangement uses TRBV6-5 and TRBJ2-4, with D maybe TRBD2 (5 bases). The length of the CDR3 is 15 residues. CDR1 and CDR2 from the germline V gene are MNHEY and SVGAGI. As DNA, the CDR3 is TGTGCCAGCAGCCGGGGAGTAAAAGCCAAAAACAGTCAGTACTTC. This gives the protein CASSRGVKAKNSQYF.

The rearrangement links TRBV27 to TRBJ2-5, with TRBD2 matching over 7 bases. The tail of the sequence fits TRBJ2-7 better, so the J call may be wrong. There are 14 residues in the CDR3. Germline V lookup: CDR1 MNHEY, CDR2 SMNVEV (reference sequence). CDR3 nucleotide sequence: TGTGCCAGCAGTTTGGGAGGACTAGTATACGAGCAGTACTTC. Amino acid sequence: CASSLGGLVYEQYF.

The genes are TRBV5-1 and TRBJ2-2; tentatively, D is TRBD2 (6 bases). The length of the CDR3 is 17 residues. Trimming stripped 1 base from V and 4 bases from J, with 17 bases between. The germline CDR1 and CDR2 sequences are SGHRS and YFSETQ. CDR3 sequence (DNA): TGCGCCAGCAGCTTGAGGGGCGGGGTTCGTGGCACCGGGGAGCTGTTTTTT. It codes for CASSLRGGVRGTGELFF.